This T cell receptor beta chain was identified during a study of shared clonotypes between healthy human individuals. Points from the study as a whole: Around 5% was the fraction of naive CD4 clonotypes found shared across a few donors.

Trimming shortened V by 4 bases and J by 8 bases, and 14 bases separated the two germline ends. The CDR3 length is 13 residues. CDR1 and CDR2 from the germline V gene are SNHLY and FYNNEI. An assay was performed, and its level was deep. TCRdb's table, derived via immunoSEQ multiplex PCR, lists solely in-frame clones and lacks some. The data hold 980,000 or so clones, with about three quarters observed a single time. Splitting of CD4+ cells produced CD45RA+ naive and CD45RA-negative memory subsets. On this clone: Its specificity is not known.

The receptor's source is a man between 18 and 29 years old in good health. The sample comprised memory CD4+ T cells sorted from blood. Subset described: CD45RA-negative fraction. The gene calls are TRBV2 and TRBJ1-2, with D maybe TRBD1 (5 bases). The chain's CDR3 is CASSGNSGDGYTF. The CDR3 DNA reads as TGTGCCAGCAGTGGAAATTCCGGGGACGGCTACACCTTC.